This T cell receptor beta chain was sequenced during a study of graft-versus-host responses after intestinal transplantation. As for the study in general: Multivisceral, liver-intestinal, or isolated intestinal transplants were received by the recipients. Anti-thymocyte globulin induction preceded approximately three years of tacrolimus and steroid maintenance in all recipients.

V was shortened by 2 bases and J by 6 bases, with 2 bases between the two germline ends. CDR1 and CDR2 (germline): SGHTA, FQGNSA. This CDR3 comprises 11 residues. The table came from immunoSEQ multiplex PCR; TCRdb's copy has only in-frame clones and leaves some out. The data show about 130,000 clones, around nine tenths seen once. Study-wide findings and caveats: When patients had graft-donor T cell macrochimerism, their allografts held high graft-versus-host to host-versus-graft clonal ratios.

As regards this clone: Its antigen is undetermined.

The receptor's source is a human donor who received an intestinal transplant. This sample comprised unstimulated CD4+ T cells sorted from spleen or lymph node cells, obtained before intestinal transplant. V gene TRBV7-2 combines with J gene TRBJ1-3; D is ambiguous. The CDR3 bases are TGTGCCAGCAGCTTAAAAAACACCATATATTTT. It codes for CASSLKNTIYF.